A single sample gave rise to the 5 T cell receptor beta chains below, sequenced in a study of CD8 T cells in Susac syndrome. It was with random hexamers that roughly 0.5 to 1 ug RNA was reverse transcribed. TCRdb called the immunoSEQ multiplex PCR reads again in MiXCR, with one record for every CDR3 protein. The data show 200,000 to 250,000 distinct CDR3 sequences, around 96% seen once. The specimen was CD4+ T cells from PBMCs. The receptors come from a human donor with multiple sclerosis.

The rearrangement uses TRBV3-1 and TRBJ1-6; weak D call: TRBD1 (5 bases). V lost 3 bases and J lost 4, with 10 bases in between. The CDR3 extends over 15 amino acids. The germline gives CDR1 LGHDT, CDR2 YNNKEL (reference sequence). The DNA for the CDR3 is TGTGCCAGCAGCCAGACAGTGACGTATAATTCACCCCTCCACTTT. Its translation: CASSQTVTYNSPLHF.

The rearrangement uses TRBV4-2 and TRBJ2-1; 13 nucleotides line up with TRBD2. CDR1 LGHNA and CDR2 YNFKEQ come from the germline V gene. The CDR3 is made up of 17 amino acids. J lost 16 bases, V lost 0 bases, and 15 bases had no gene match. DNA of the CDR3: TGTGCCAGCAGCCAAGAAGCATTATTGACTAGCGGGAGGTTGGAATTCTTC. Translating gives CASSQEALLTSGRLEFF.

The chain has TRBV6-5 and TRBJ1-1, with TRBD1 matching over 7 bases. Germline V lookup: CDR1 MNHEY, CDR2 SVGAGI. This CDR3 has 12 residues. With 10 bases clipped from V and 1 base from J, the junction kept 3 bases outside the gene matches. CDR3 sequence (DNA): TGTGCCACCAGACAGGGGAACACTGAAGCTTTCTTT. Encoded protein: CATRQGNTEAFF.

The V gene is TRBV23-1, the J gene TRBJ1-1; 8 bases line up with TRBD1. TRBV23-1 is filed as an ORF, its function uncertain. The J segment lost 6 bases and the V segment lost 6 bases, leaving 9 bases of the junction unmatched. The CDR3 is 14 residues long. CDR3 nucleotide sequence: TGCGCCAGCAGGCGGACAGGGATCCTCCCTGAAGCTTTCTTT. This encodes CASRRTGILPEAFF.

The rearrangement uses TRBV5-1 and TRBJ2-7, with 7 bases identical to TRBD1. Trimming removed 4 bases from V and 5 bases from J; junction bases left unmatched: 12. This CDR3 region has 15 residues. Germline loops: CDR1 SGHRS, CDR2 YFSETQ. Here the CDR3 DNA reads TGCGCCAGCAGCGTGGCCGGGACAGCCAATAACGAGCAGTACTTC. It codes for CASSVAGTANNEQYF.